This T cell receptor (beta chain) was identified during a study of radiotherapy plus CTLA-4 blockade in lung cancer. Turning to the study itself: Of all patients, around 20% responded objectively and approximately 29% showed disease control.

TCRdb's copy holds only in-frame clones and misses some; the assay was immunoSEQ multiplex PCR. The repertoire consists of 110,000 or so clones, with approximately 80% occurring once and the leading ten covering over 4%. Notes on the study in general: Response was reportedly best predicted by early blood T cell clone dynamics, with interferon-beta. Expansion of tumor-derived TCR clones was observed in blood after radiotherapy plus ipilimumab.

CDR1 is SGHRS and CDR2 is YFSETQ in the germline V gene. The V and J ends lost 0 bases and 5 bases, in that order; junction bases with no gene match: 9. The CDR3 has 16 amino acids. This clone was seen at least ten times. Its antigen is unidentified. The chain joins TRBV5-1 to TRBJ2-7, with 9 bases matching TRBD2. The source is a human donor with non-small cell lung cancer who had a partial response to radiotherapy plus ipilimumab. This specimen consisted of peripheral blood, obtained from a patient treated with radiotherapy plus ipilimumab. This CDR3 is CASSLARAGGSDEQYF. CDR3 DNA: TGCGCCAGCAGCTTGGCTAGGGCGGGAGGGAGCGACGAGCAGTACTTC.